The entry below describes one T cell receptor (beta chain). Its target antigen remains unknown. Base qualities were left out, and no much larger clone turns up one base away. This record comes from a study of blood T cell repertoires in COVID-19 (TCRdb year 2020). For the study in its entirety: Collaborator samples came from the United States, Italy and Spain and covered acute and convalescent phases of COVID-19. The samples were drawn from the first 160 participants of the ongoing ImmuneRACE study and from some 1,300 subjects provided by 6 global collaborators. Nearly every sample came with metadata listing a de-identified subject ID, COVID-19 status, age in years and sex. Where HLA class I and class II types were available, the types were taken from metadata supplied by the sample provider, not from assay-based typing. A freely available public database, intended as a resource for researchers studying the immune response to SARS-CoV-2, is where the repertoires were released. The material from the prospective study consisted of cDNA or gDNA derived from T cells, B-cell-depleted T cells, or PBMCs. The dataset comprised deeply sampled blood TCRbeta repertoires from subjects exposed to, actively infected with, or recovered from COVID-19. Overall study outcomes, separate from this receptor: Clinical and demographic metadata were provided uncurated, with the amount varying by source and participant.

TCRbeta CDR3 regions were amplified from genomic DNA using the immunoSEQ Assay, a bias-controlled multiplex PCR. As for the original processing: The number of nucleated cells in each sample was estimated by amplification of reference gene primers within the assay. Sequence reads were collapsed and filtered to measure the absolute abundance of every unique TCRbeta CDR3 rearrangement. Productive Simpson clonality was computed per sample as the square root of Simpson's diversity index over productive rearrangements. Sourced from immuneACCESS, this table was stored by TCRdb with only in-frame sequences that have V and J called. A share of the clones is absent; for the studies checked, an unresolved V gene accounts for under half, and the remainder has no known explanation. V and J calls and clone size follow that table, whereas D and trimming were derived from the DNA. The sample table records approximately 220,000 clones; about 83% of these occur just once. 3.6% of the sample is in the top ten clones.

CDR1 and CDR2, looked up from the germline V gene, are SGDLS and YYNGEE. Inclusive of the bounding cysteine and phenylalanine, the CDR3 is 15 residues long. Only the CDR3 part of the read is kept: 45 bases, read in frame from the first base. Relative to germline, V is missing 4 bases and J is missing 3 bases, with 8 bases of the junction outside any gene match. In the prospective study, participants were roughly 18 to 89 years old, resided in about two dozen geographic areas of the United States, and were enrolled through a virtual design. Cohort assignment in the prospective study relied on participant-reported clinical history from a screening survey and a study questionnaire. Exposed participants were defined as having been in contact with someone with a PCR-confirmed or clinician-diagnosed COVID-19 case within 2 weeks of study entry. In the prospective study, whole blood, serum and a nasopharyngeal or oropharyngeal swab were collected from each participant by mobile phlebotomists. Participants in the prospective study had the option to provide additional blood draws and questionnaires over a roughly 2-month period. Before DNA extraction, prospective study blood samples were shipped either frozen or at room temperature.

This TCR was recovered from a woman between 40 and 55 years old who had been exposed to COVID-19. In this chain, TRBV9 is recombined with TRBJ1-1, and 8 bases in between align with TRBD1. The material sequenced was PBMCs or T cells enriched from blood (not recorded which). CDR3 reads: CASSFRDRLDTEAFF. In nucleotide form, the sequence is TGTGCCAGCAGCTTCCGGGACAGGTTGGACACTGAAGCTTTCTTT.